The 25 T cell receptor beta chains reported below all come from one sample, sequenced in a study of breast tumors, draining lymph nodes, adjacent tissues. TCRdb used MiXCR to reprocess the multiplex PCR reads, holding one entry per CDR3 protein. This sample has roughly 70,000 distinct CDR3 sequences, with about 40% found just once. The sequenced sample consisted of breast tumor tissue. The receptors come from a female donor with breast cancer. Some clones in this sample may be carry-over from other donors' samples.

On this clonotype: A clone one base away is much larger, so this may be a read error. This chain uses TRBV6-2 or TRBV6-3 with TRBJ1-5; no reliable D call. From germline, CDR1 is MNHEY and CDR2 SVGEGT. Trimming shortened V by 8 bases and J by 7 bases, and 15 bases separated the two germline ends. CDR3 length equals 13 residues. The chain's CDR3 is CASGLSGCQPQHF. The CDR3, as DNA: TGTGCCAGCGGACTCTCGGGTTGCCAGCCCCAGCATTTT.

This clonotype occurred many times. The chain combines TRBV10-3 with TRBJ2-1, with D perhaps matching TRBD2 (6 bases). Looked up from germline, CDR1 is ENHRY and CDR2 is SYGVKD. Deletions cut 2 bases from V and 10 bases from J, with 9 bases between. The CDR3 totals 12 residues. CDR3 DNA sequence: TGTGCCATCAGTGAGGTGCGGGGAGAGCAGTTCTTC. Encoded protein: CAISEVRGEQFF.

V usage is TRBV9 and J usage is TRBJ2-3, with D uncertain. This CDR3 contains 15 residues. Germline lookup yields CDR1 SGDLS and CDR2 YYNGEE. The V end was cut by 0 bases, the J end by 0 bases, with 8 bases between. In nucleotides, the CDR3 is TGTGCCAGCAGCGTAGGCACCTCTAGCACAGATACGCAGTATTTT. It translates to CASSVGTSSTDTQYF.

In its sample, this clonotype was seen many times. This rearrangement joins TRBV7-3 to TRBJ2-3; 12 positions agree with TRBD2. In germline, CDR1 is SGHTA, CDR2 FQGTGA. The CDR3 length is 16 residues. V shed 4 bases, J shed 0 bases, and the junction held 2 bases outside the gene matches. The CDR3 sequence is CASSSGLAGSTDTQYF. In nucleotides, the CDR3 is TGTGCCAGCAGCTCCGGACTAGCGGGGAGCACAGATACGCAGTATTTT.

This chain links TRBV12-3 or TRBV12-4 with TRBJ1-4; 10 nucleotides align to TRBD1. The ends lost 6 bases at V and 10 bases at J; junction bases unmatched: 8. This CDR3 is 14 amino acids long. Here the CDR3 reads CASRRQGAGGKLFF. The CDR3 DNA sequence: TGTGCCAGCAGAAGACAGGGGGCCGGTGGAAAACTGTTTTTT.

This clonotype was recorded many times. This chain uses TRBV27 with TRBJ2-2; D may be TRBD2 (5 bases). Germline V lookup: CDR1 MNHEY, CDR2 SMNVEV (reference sequence). V was shortened by 1 base and J by 7 bases, with 16 bases between the two germline ends. The CDR3 loop spans 16 amino acids. The CDR3 DNA is TGTGCCAGCAGTTTATATGGGAGCGCCGTCTACGGGGAGCTGTTTTTT. It translates to CASSLYGSAVYGELFF.

The sample holds one count of this clonotype. J is TRBJ2-7 and V is TRBV7-9, with D possibly being TRBD1 or TRBD2 (6 bases each). The CDR3 runs 17 residues. The germline V gene encodes CDR1 SEHNR and CDR2 FQNEAQ (reference sequence). V lost 6 bases to trimming and J lost 0 bases, with 21 bases between them. Written as DNA, the CDR3 is TGTGCCAGCAGTATGGGGGGAAAAGACAGGAGCTCCTACGAGCAGTACTTC. Translated, it gives CASSMGGKDRSSYEQYF.

This clonotype was seen many times. The chain has TRBV20-1 and TRBJ2-3, with TRBD2 matching 11 bases. The CDR3 has 16 amino acids. J lost 0 bases, V lost 6 bases, and 8 bases had no gene match. Germline CDR1 is DFQATT and CDR2 is SNEGSKA (reference sequence). CDR3: CSAPPRLAGSTDTQYF. As DNA, the CDR3 is TGCAGTGCCCCACCCCGACTAGCGGGGAGCACAGATACGCAGTATTTT.

The chain is built from TRBV15 and TRBJ2-3, with 9 bases that match TRBD2. V shed 0 bases and J 2 bases; nucleotides not matched to a gene: 6. Germline values: CDR1 LNHNV, CDR2 YYDKDF (reference sequence). The CDR3 sequence is 17 residues long. The DNA for the CDR3 is TGTGCCACCAGCAGAGATGGGGCGGGAGGGAACACAGATACGCAGTATTTT. Protein sequence: CATSRDGAGGNTDTQYF.

The chain is built from TRBV11-2 and TRBJ1-5, with TRBD1 identical over 7 bases. Germline CDR1 is SGHAT and CDR2 is FQNNGV. V trimming: 6 bases; J trimming: 3 bases; junction bases outside the gene matches: 5. CDR3 length: 14 residues. CDR3 amino acids: CASSSDRDNQPQHF. The CDR3, as DNA: TGTGCCAGCAGTTCCGACAGGGACAATCAGCCCCAGCATTTT.

The V and J genes are TRBV19 and TRBJ2-3; TRBD1 is a possible D gene (6 bases). This CDR3 is 15 amino acids long. Trimming stripped 4 bases from V and 6 bases from J, with 17 bases between. CDR1 is LNHDA, CDR2 SQIVND, per germline (reference sequence). This chain's CDR3 is CASSRVGASGDTQYF. The CDR3, as DNA: TGTGCCAGTAGTAGGGTGGGGGCCAGTGGGGATACGCAGTATTTT.

The V call is TRBV18, the J call TRBJ2-5; D could derive from TRBD1 or TRBD2 (6 bases each). There are 14 residues in the CDR3. Trimming pared 1 base from V and 5 bases from J, leaving 11 bases between. The germline V gene encodes CDR1 KGHSH and CDR2 LQKENI. The CDR3 sequence is CASSPLDGGETQYF. CDR3 nucleotides: TGTGCCAGCTCACCACTAGACGGGGGCGAGACCCAGTACTTC.

Concerning this clonotype itself: Relative to the germline gene, one junction end is altered; a read error may explain this. The rearrangement uses TRBV7-7 and TRBJ2-2, with a tentative D call TRBD2 (5 bases). Germline lookup yields CDR1 SSHAT and CDR2 FNYEAQ (reference sequence). The CDR3 runs 11 residues. This chain's CDR3 is CASSGSGELFF. Written as DNA, the CDR3 is TGTGCTAGCAGCGGTAGCGGGGAGCTGTTTTTT. The variable domain in full, completed from reference TRBV7-7 and TRBJ2-2, reads GAGVSQSPRYKVTKRGQDVTLRCDPISSHATLYWYQQALGQGPEFLTYFNYEAQPDKSGLPSDRFSAERPEGSISTLTIQRTEQRDSAMYRCASSGSGELFFGEGSRLTVL.

This clonotype was recorded at least ten times. The rearrangement links TRBV18 to TRBJ2-3, with TRBD2 matching 11 bases. Per the germline V gene, CDR1 is KGHSH and CDR2 is LQKENI. With 1 base clipped from V and 5 bases from J, the junction kept 5 bases outside the gene matches. This CDR3 is built from 16 residues. Here the CDR3 DNA reads TGTGCCAGCTCACCACAACTAGCGGGGGTCTTAGATACGCAGTATTTT. Its protein is CASSPQLAGVLDTQYF.

This clonotype was observed at least ten times. The chain has TRBV7-9 and TRBJ2-7, with D perhaps TRBD2 (6 bases). Trimming pared 5 bases from V and 0 bases from J, leaving 14 bases between. CDR1 is SEHNR and CDR2 is FQNEAQ in the germline V gene (reference sequence). The CDR3 spans 15 residues. CDR3 bases: TGTGCCAGCAGCCCCCGGGGAGGTCCCTCCTACGAGCAGTACTTC. Amino acids: CASSPRGGPSYEQYF.

V usage is TRBV12-3 or TRBV12-4 and J usage is TRBJ1-1; 9 bases fit TRBD1. The CDR3 extends over 17 amino acids. The V segment lost 6 bases and the J segment 2 bases; nucleotides outside the gene matches: 13. CDR3 in DNA: TGTGCCAGCAGGCCAAGACCGGGACAGGGATTCAACACTGAAGCTTTCTTT. It codes for CASRPRPGQGFNTEAFF.

This clonotype occurred many times. The chain employs TRBV12-3 or TRBV12-4 and TRBJ1-5, with 9 bases matching TRBD1. This CDR3 contains 15 residues. The junction had 7 bases not matched to a gene; V was cut back by 6 bases and J by 4 bases. In DNA, the CDR3 is TGTGCCAGCAGCCCGGGACAGGGCATTAATCAGCCCCAGCATTTT. Protein product: CASSPGQGINQPQHF.

This clonotype has more than one count but fewer than ten. The chain is built from TRBV20-1 and TRBJ2-4; 10 bases align to TRBD1. The CDR3 runs 17 residues. The germline V gene encodes CDR1 DFQATT and CDR2 SNEGSKA (reference sequence). V trimming: 6 bases; J trimming: 0 bases; junction bases outside the gene matches: 11. The CDR3 region has the DNA TGCAGTGCCTTGAATTCGGACAGGGGGTCAGCCAAAAACATTCAGTACTTC. Its protein product is CSALNSDRGSAKNIQYF.

This clonotype was seen ten or more times. The chain recombines TRBV20-1 with TRBJ1-4; D is unclear. The CDR3 is made up of 10 amino acids. V was cut by 2 bases and J by 8 bases, with 3 bases left in between. CDR1 is DFQATT and CDR2 is SNEGSKA in the germline V gene (reference sequence). The CDR3 loop reads CSARREKLFF. The CDR3 nucleotides are TGCAGTGCTAGAAGGGAAAAACTGTTTTTT.

Ten or more counts support this clonotype. The CDR3 nucleotides are TGTGCCAGCAGCATGGACAGGGGGCACCCCTCCTACGAGCAGTACTTC. Translation: CASSMDRGHPSYEQYF. The rearrangement links TRBV7-9 to TRBJ2-7; 11 bases align to TRBD1. V shed 5 bases, J shed 0 bases, and the junction held 6 bases outside the gene matches. The CDR3 runs 16 residues. Germline CDR1 SEHNR, CDR2 FQNEAQ (reference sequence).

The chain links TRBV7-2 to TRBJ2-5; 8 bases are a match to TRBD1. CDR3 size: 16 residues. Germline V lookup: CDR1 SGHTA, CDR2 FQGNSA. J lost 5 bases, V lost 5 bases, and 13 bases had no gene match. The CDR3 loop reads CASSQTGEVTGETQYF. CDR3 DNA: TGTGCCAGCAGCCAGACAGGGGAGGTCACCGGGGAGACCCAGTACTTC.

The V and J genes are TRBV20-1 and TRBJ2-7, with D perhaps given as TRBD1 or TRBD2 (5 bases each). CDR3 length: 12 amino acids. CDR1 and CDR2 from the germline V gene are DFQATT and SNEGSKA (reference sequence). The V end lost 3 bases, the J end lost 3 bases, and 9 bases lay between the germline ends. The CDR3 DNA sequence: TGCAGTGCTAGGGGACGGGACTACGAGCAGTACTTC. Its translation is CSARGRDYEQYF.

The rearrangement joins TRBV10-3 to TRBJ1-5, with TRBD1 as a possible D gene (5 bases). The V end lost 8 bases, the J end lost 3 bases, and 17 bases lay between the germline ends. This CDR3 has 15 amino acids. Germline V gene data show CDR1 as ENHRY and CDR2 as SYGVKD. For the CDR3, the DNA is TGTGCCATCCGGACTAGGGAGGGGAACAATCAGCCCCAGCATTTT. Its protein product is CAIRTREGNNQPQHF.

The V gene is TRBV10-2, the J gene TRBJ1-5; 7 nucleotides align to TRBD1. CDR1 and CDR2 (germline): WSHSY, SAAADI. This CDR3 is built from 16 residues. Trimming at V came to 0 bases and at J to 3 bases, leaving 5 bases not matched to a gene. CDR3 coding DNA: TGCGCCAGCAGTGAGTCGAGGGGGCGGTCCAATCAGCCCCAGCATTTT. This codes for CASSESRGRSNQPQHF.

The chain recombines TRBV11-3 with TRBJ1-3, with TRBD1 matching over 9 bases. J lost 2 bases, V lost 3 bases, and 2 bases had no gene match. This CDR3 spans 15 amino acids. Germline V CDR1 and CDR2: SGHNT, YENEEA. In nucleotides, the CDR3 is TGTGCCAGCAGCTTGGGACAGGGAGCTGGAAACACCATATATTTT. The encoded protein is CASSLGQGAGNTIYF. The full variable domain, rest sourced from reference TRBV11-3 and TRBJ1-3, is EAGVVQSPRYKIIEKKQPVAFWCNPISGHNTLYWYLQNLGQGPELLIRYENEEAVDDSQLPKDRFSAERLKGVDSTLKIQPAELGDSAVYLCASSLGQGAGNTIYFGEGSWLTVV.